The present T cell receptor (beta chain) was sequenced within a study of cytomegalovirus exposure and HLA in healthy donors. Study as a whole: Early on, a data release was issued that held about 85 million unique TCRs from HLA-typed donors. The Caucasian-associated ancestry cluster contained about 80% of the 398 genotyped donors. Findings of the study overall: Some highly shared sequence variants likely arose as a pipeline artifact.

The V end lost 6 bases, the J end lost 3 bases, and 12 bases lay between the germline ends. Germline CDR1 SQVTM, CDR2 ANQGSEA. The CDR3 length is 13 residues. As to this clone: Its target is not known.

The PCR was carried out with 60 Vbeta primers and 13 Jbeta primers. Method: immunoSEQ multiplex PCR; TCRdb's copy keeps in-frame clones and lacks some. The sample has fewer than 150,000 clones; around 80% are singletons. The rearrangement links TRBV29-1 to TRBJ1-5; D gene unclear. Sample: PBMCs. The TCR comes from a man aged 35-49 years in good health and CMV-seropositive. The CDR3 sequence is CSVSGSINQPQHF. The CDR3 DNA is TGCAGCGTGAGCGGGTCTATCAATCAGCCCCAGCATTTT.